The clone carrying this TCR beta chain was picked up many times. Its antigen is currently unknown. The sample belongs to a study of T cells in Graves' hyperthyroidism and ophthalmopathy. Germline V gives CDR1 SGHTA, CDR2 FQGNSA. CDR3 length: 14 amino acids. V lost 5 bases and J lost 5; bases outside the gene matches: 3. What was amplified from RNA transcripts were TCR beta CDR3 regions. The study used the HTBI primer set for a first-round RT-PCR of the TCR CDR3. TCRdb reprocessed the multiplex PCR reads with MiXCR, giving one entry per CDR3 protein. The table includes a few hundred thousand distinct CDR3 sequences, 46% detected once. The study, taken as a whole, reports: Ophthalmopathy, as predicted by the model, came a median roughly 6.8 months after the prediction. Classification by a 13 V-J model distinguished ophthalmopathy from stable hyperthyroidism.

Newly diagnosed hyperthyroidism patients aged 18 to 65 years had disease lasting under 2 months. Diagnostic decisions used clinical symptoms, serum thyroxine and TRAb, thyroid ultrasound and orbital computed tomography. The receptor's source is a woman younger than 30 with Graves' hyperthyroidism. V is TRBV7-2 and J is TRBJ1-4; 9 bases are shared with TRBD1. Sequencing was performed on peripheral blood or thyroid tissue (not recorded which). Here the CDR3 reads CASSAGTGNEKLFF. The CDR3 coding sequence is TGTGCCAGCAGCGCCGGGACAGGGAATGAAAAACTGTTTTTT.